This TCR beta chain appears in the sequencing data of a study of cytomegalovirus exposure and HLA in healthy donors (dated by TCRdb to between 2016 and 2019). At the level of the whole study: An earlier analysis of fewer than 750 of the donors reported 276 Gb of sequence data and 95 million to 120 million unique TCR beta sequences obtained from 180 million or so T cells. A later analysis re-examined previously published TCR beta repertoires from just over 650 donors and added high-resolution HLA genotyping to investigate patterns of TCR occurrence. A separate validation cohort of over 95 different subjects was used in addition to the roughly 720-subject first cohort. The study profiled the T cell repertoires of under 850 subjects by immunosequencing and related them to cytomegalovirus serostatus. Across 300 to 400 genotyped donors of the cohort, an average of approximately 200,000 unique TCR beta nucleotide sequences per donor were sequenced, and 15% to 20% of those sequences were non-productive. Donor age, sex, ethnicity and CMV serostatus were collected together with the repertoire data. Typing coverage varied by locus: about 629-630 donors for A, B, C, DRB1 and DQB1; under 550 for DQA1; around 570 for DPA1; around 450 for DPB1. A later genetic analysis used genome-wide SNP genotypes for 398 of the 666 donors, treating that subset as a discovery cohort. Among the roughly 400 genotyped donors, approximately 82% belonged to the genetic ancestry cluster associated with self-reported Caucasian donors. The aim of the study was to test whether cataloging public T cell receptors could identify signatures of past pathogen exposure. Both class I and class II loci were covered by HLA typing, at four-digit resolution. High-throughput TCR immunosequencing, statistical association of individual TCRs with disease status, and machine learning were combined to predict cytomegalovirus infection status. A handful of DR-DQ haplotypes were handled as single units for association and clustering because linkage in the cohort was strong. The later analysis used no new phenotypic data to find candidate immune exposures, relying instead on TCR beta sequences and their occurrence across donors. All discovery cohort repertoires had been generated on a single sequencing platform. An early release that covered roughly 600 HLA-typed donors contained approximately 300 gigabases of sequencing data and around 80 million unique TCR sequences. To decide whether each TCR beta V gene segment behaved as functional or pseudogenic, an earlier analysis of approximately 620 of the donors relied on high-throughput TCR beta sequencing. The paper's findings and limits, for the study overall: In an earlier analysis of approximately 600 of the donors, most TCR beta V segments were observed in productive rearrangements about 90% or about 30% of the time, broadly matching IMGT annotations. It was suggested by the authors that the approach could potentially be generalized to other disease states and immunological phenotypes. Only TCR beta chains were sequenced in this cohort, and the absence of alpha or paired-chain data limited detectable features. In a later analysis, HLA-associated TCR beta chains showed more clonal expansion and lower generation probabilities than non-associated chains that were equally common. Most CMV-associated TCR beta chains appeared to be HLA-restricted in a later analysis, and the HLA associations seemed to be driven largely by CMV exposure. In a later analysis, 15,000 to 20,000 TCR beta sequences were associated with specific HLA alleles at a false discovery rate of 0.05. Strong co-occurrence of HLA alleles, especially DR and DQ, made assigning TCR associations to individual alleles difficult. Most TCR sequences were observed very rarely across donors, whereas some public TCRs were present in many individuals. Presence/absence analyses assumed roughly uniform sequencing depth across donors, an assumption that may not hold. The sequencing pipeline was judged likely to have produced a cluster of highly shared sequence variants as a technical artifact. Several of the top co-occurrence clusters appeared to be linked to parvovirus B19, influenza, CMV and Epstein-Barr virus, according to a later analysis. According to a later genetic analysis, donors in an Asian-associated ancestry cluster had fewer N-insertions in productive TCRs than the roughly 660-donor mean. Cytomegalovirus status was reported to be diagnosed by the classifier with high specificity and sensitivity in both the original and validation cohorts. CMV serostatus was the only immune exposure information available for the cohort. A few of the identified cytomegalovirus-associated TCR beta chains were confirmed in vitro to be specific for cytomegalovirus antigens. HLA typing was unavailable for some donors at each locus, so association tests used only the typed subset. Linkage disequilibrium might explain the correlated functional status among segregating V segments, but an unknown experimental factor could not be ruled out. A further reported finding was that TCR beta sequences accurately predicted the HLA-A and HLA-B alleles for most subjects in the first cohort. In a later analysis, TCR association rates were found to vary across HLA loci, with the most associated TCRs seen for DRB1 alleles and the fewest for HLA-C alleles. V-gene and J-gene trimming of TCR beta chains was associated with a missense DCLRE1C variant in a later genetic analysis, and the association was replicated in an independent cohort. Some 16 rarely observed V segments, including chromosome 9 orphons, were excluded from the earlier analysis of 550 to 700 of the donors because counts were too low. A total of around 150 TCR beta chains were listed by the study as associated with cytomegalovirus. The 87-base-pair reads could not distinguish some IMGT-functional V segments, including TRBV6-2 and TRBV6-3, so those segments were excluded.

A word on this clone: Its recognized antigen is unknown. The junction departs from the called germline gene at one end, perhaps through a read error.

Counted from cysteine to phenylalanine, this CDR3 has 15 amino acids. Solely the CDR3 DNA is kept, with 45 bases framed from the first base. The germline V gene (reference sequence) yields SSHAT for CDR1 and FNYEAQ for CDR2. The cohort comprised fewer than 750 healthy bone marrow donors. All cohort members were sampled while nominally healthy, although unrecorded immune exposures were likely present. The donor was CMV seronegative and belonged to the group of around 400 seronegative cohort members. A peripheral blood sample was collected from each donor, and TCR beta sequencing was performed on peripheral blood mononuclear cells. Genomic DNA was extracted from the blood cell samples with the Qiagen DNeasy Blood Extraction Kit. The receptor library was made with the immunoSEQ multiplex PCR assay. For the multiplex PCR, a mixture combining 60 forward primers for TCR Vbeta segments and 13 reverse primers for TCR Jbeta segments was used. A multiplex PCR assay on genomic DNA amplified the CDR3 region of rearranged TCR beta genes. On the Illumina HiSeq System, the amplified TCR beta libraries were sequenced as 87-base-pair reads. The study's processing was this. In a later analysis, about 80 million unique TCR beta chains were counted across the 500 to 850 repertoires, and some 10 million of these chains were shared by at least two donors. A nearest-neighbor algorithm error-corrected the raw reads and collapsed the reads into unique sequences, merging closely related sequences to remove PCR and sequencing errors. To assign V, D and J gene segments, CDR3 sequences were aligned to IMGT reference sequences. For a sequence to be retained, a match of at least six nucleotides was required to both a V gene segment and a J gene segment. Rearrangements were classified as productive when the CDR3 lacked stop codons and remained in frame with V and J, and all other rearrangements were classified as non-productive. CDR3 was defined by IMGT convention, running from the second conserved V-encoded cysteine to the conserved J-encoded phenylalanine. Sequences without an unambiguous match to a single V gene segment were excluded from the earlier analysis of about 640 of the donors. An earlier analysis of 500 to 600 of the donors classified V segments as functional when productive rearrangements were above 56.7% and as segregating when the standard deviation between donors was above 5%. A statistical classification framework was built for diagnosing cytomegalovirus status from the catalog of TCR beta chain sequences. In a later analysis, V and J genes were assigned by comparing TCR nucleotide sequences against IMGT/GENE-DB human TR gene sequences. The TCRdist pipeline was used in a later analysis to assign CDR3 sequences and most-parsimonious VDJ recombination scenarios. In a later analysis, each TCR beta chain was defined by its CDR3 amino acid sequence together with its V-gene family, and reads lacking a unique V-gene family were excluded. To address suspected cross-contamination and a sequencing artifact, a later analysis removed a few hundred highly shared, low-generation-probability nucleotide sequences. For each public chain, a later analysis derived a clonal expansion index from normalized ranks of inferred template counts within each repertoire. In a later analysis, generation probabilities were computed with a VDJ recombination model fitted to out-of-frame rearrangements, and the resulting probabilities were checked against IGoR. A later analysis scored TCR-TCR, TCR-HLA and TCR-CMV co-occurrence with hypergeometric tests, applying a repertoire-size bias correction to TCR pairs. In a later analysis, false discovery rates were estimated by permuting HLA or CMV assignments 20 times. In a later analysis, co-occurring TCRs were grouped using DBSCAN, and TCRdist sequence similarity was added for clustering within HLA-allele-positive subsets. Co-occurrence clustering excluded repertoires with fewer than 30,000 or more than 120,000 public chains, plus five with anomalous nucleotide sharing. Here the immuneACCESS table is served through TCRdb, limited to in-frame sequences with V and J called. Missing clones are a known gap in these copies; in checked studies unresolved V genes cover under half, and the rest lacks a known reason. Clone size and V and J calls were adopted from that table, with D and trimming inferred from the DNA. Per the sample table, the count is roughly 120,000 clones. The ten largest clonotypes hold more than 1% of the sample.

Sequencing was carried out using PBMCs. The V and J segments used are TRBV7-7 and TRBJ2-5; a weak D assignment points to TRBD2 (6 bases agree). This receptor was taken from a man younger than 35 in good health and CMV-seronegative. The CDR3 is CASSLGGRRQETQYF. The DNA sequence is TGTGCTAGCAGCTTAGGAGGGAGACGCCAGGAGACCCAGTACTTC. With all but the CDR3 taken from the reference TRBV7-7 and TRBJ2-5 genes, the full variable domain is: GAGVSQSPRYKVTKRGQDVTLRCDPISSHATLYWYQQALGQGPEFLTYFNYEAQPDKSGLPSDRFSAERPEGSISTLTIQRTEQRDSAMYRCASSLGGRRQETQYFGPGTRLLVL.